These 16 T cell receptor beta chains originate from one sample sequenced in a study of vaccination effects on CD4 cells after COVID-19. TCRdb's copy holds only in-frame clones and misses some; the assay was immunoSEQ multiplex PCR. The sample shows fewer than 90,000 clones, roughly 73% of them seen only once. Antigen-specific CD4+ T cell clonotypes were called by their expansion after viral peptide-pool culture in ViraFEST. Culturing for 9 to 10 days preceded CD4+ T cell isolation. Two doses of BNT162b2 or mRNA-1273 vaccine were administered to participants. What these receptors recognize is not known. The sequences come from CD4+ T cells from PBMCs cultured with HCoV-OC43 spike peptides, collected after COVID-19 vaccination. Subset given: HCoV-OC43 spike overlapping peptide pool stimulation. The receptors were sampled from a human donor who received a COVID-19 vaccine.

This chain links TRBV5-1 with TRBJ1-4; tentatively, D is TRBD1 (5 bases). Trimming shortened V by 6 bases and J by 7 bases, and 13 bases separated the two germline ends. Germline V gene sequence: CDR1 SGHRS, CDR2 YFSETQ. The CDR3 spans 13 residues. The CDR3 coding sequence is TGCGCCAGCACCCGGGACTCTGGTGAAAAACTGTTTTTT. Protein product: CASTRDSGEKLFF.

This rearrangement joins TRBV6-5 to TRBJ1-1, with 9 bases matching TRBD1. The V segment lost 6 bases and the J segment 2 bases; nucleotides outside the gene matches: 7. The CDR3 has 15 residues. The germline V gene has CDR1 MNHEY and CDR2 SVGAGI. As DNA, the CDR3 is TGTGCCAGCAGAGACACAGGGGGCCTTAACACTGAAGCTTTCTTT. Protein sequence: CASRDTGGLNTEAFF.

The chain recombines TRBV7-3 with TRBJ2-1, with a weak D call TRBD2 (6 bases). Trimming stripped 5 bases from V and 4 bases from J, with 18 bases between. This CDR3 is built from 16 residues. Looked up from germline, CDR1 is SGHTA and CDR2 is FQGTGA. The CDR3 sequence is CASSLGGASLYNEQFF. CDR3 DNA: TGTGCCAGCAGCCTGGGCGGGGCTAGTCTGTACAATGAGCAGTTCTTC. Full variable domain (outside the CDR3, taken from reference TRBV7-3 and TRBJ2-1): GAGVSQTPSNKVTEKGKYVELRCDPISGHTALYWYRQSLGQGPEFLIYFQGTGAADDSGLPNDRFFAVRPEGSVSTLKIQRTERGDSAVYLCASSLGGASLYNEQFFGPGTRLTVL.

The V call is TRBV30, the J call TRBJ1-1; a possible D gene is TRBD1 (5 bases). The CDR3 runs 13 residues. Germline lookup yields CDR1 GTSNPN and CDR2 SVGIG (reference sequence). V lost 0 bases and J lost 0, with 5 bases in between. CDR3 sequence (DNA): TGTGCCTGGAGTGTACAGGTGAACACTGAAGCTTTCTTT. This sequence encodes CAWSVQVNTEAFF. The full variable domain, with the rest looked up from reference TRBV30 and TRBJ1-1, is SQTIHQWPATLVQPVGSPLSLECTVEGTSNPNLYWYRQAAGRGLQLLFYSVGIGQISSEVPQNLSASRPQDRQFILSSKKLLLSDSGFYLCAWSVQVNTEAFFGQGTRLTVV.

This clone was observed a few times. V gene TRBV4-2 combines with J gene TRBJ2-5; D is possibly TRBD1 (6 bases). V lost 2 bases and J lost 0, with 16 bases in between. CDR3 length equals 17 residues. Germline V CDR1 and CDR2: LGHNA, YNFKEQ. CDR3 sequence: CASSQRHGTPYQETQYF. CDR3 bases: TGTGCCAGCAGCCAACGCCACGGGACACCGTACCAAGAGACCCAGTACTTC.

This chain links TRBV12-3 or TRBV12-4 with TRBJ2-5; D unclear. The CDR3 has 12 amino acids. Trimming removed 3 bases from V and 5 bases from J, with 7 bases in between. CDR3 in amino acids: CASSFLLETQYF. In DNA form, the CDR3 reads TGTGCCAGCAGTTTTTTGTTGGAGACCCAGTACTTC.

This clone was detected only a few times. The chain links TRBV18 to TRBJ2-3, with 9 bases that match TRBD1. The CDR3 sequence is 15 residues long. Germline CDR1 is KGHSH and CDR2 is LQKENI. With V trimmed by 2 bases and J by 2 bases, 2 bases remained unmatched. The CDR3 region is CASSPNRGPTDTQYF. DNA of the CDR3: TGTGCCAGCTCACCAAACAGGGGGCCCACAGATACGCAGTATTTT.

This clone was seen a handful of times. The J gene is TRBJ1-2, the V gene TRBV5-6; D ambiguous. Germline lookup yields CDR1 SGHDT and CDR2 YYEEEE. The CDR3 is 12 residues long. Between the trimmed V and J ends, which lost 2 bases and 6 bases, there was a span of 8 bases. DNA for the CDR3: TGTGCCAGCAGCTTAACAGACAATGGCTACACCTTC. It translates to CASSLTDNGYTF.

The chain combines TRBV5-4 with TRBJ1-5; D remains ambiguous. CDR3 length: 13 amino acids. V was clipped by 4 bases and J by 4 bases, with 9 bases between them. Germline CDR1 reads SGHNT; CDR2 reads YYREEE (reference sequence). CDR3 sequence: CASSPQPNQPQHF. The CDR3 DNA follows: TGTGCCAGCAGCCCTCAACCAAATCAGCCCCAGCATTTT.

This chain uses TRBV2 with TRBJ2-1; D might be TRBD2 (6 bases). The CDR3 totals 13 residues. Germline values: CDR1 SNHLY, CDR2 FYNNEI. Trimming removed 10 bases from V and 4 bases from J, with 14 bases in between. CDR3 DNA: TGTGCCACCGGGAGTAGCGGATACAATGAGCAGTTCTTC. Its translation is CATGSSGYNEQFF.

V usage is TRBV6-5 and J usage is TRBJ2-7; 7 bases align to TRBD1. The CDR3 contains 14 residues. The V gene end was trimmed by 6 bases and the J gene end by 5 bases; junction bases not matched to a gene: 10. CDR1 and CDR2 (germline): MNHEY, SVGAGI. CDR3 in DNA: TGTGCCAGCAGGTGGACAGGCGATTACAACGAGCAGTACGTC. Protein product: CASRWTGDYNEQYV.

The genes are TRBV5-1 and TRBJ2-7; 9 bases are a match to TRBD1. With V trimmed by 4 bases and J by 2 bases, 10 bases remained unmatched. In germline, CDR1 is SGHRS, CDR2 YFSETQ. The CDR3 extends over 16 amino acids. CDR3 amino acids: CASSRTNGQGTYEQYV. As DNA, the CDR3 is TGCGCCAGCAGCCGGACGAACGGACAGGGGACCTACGAGCAGTACGTC.

This clone was recorded a few times. This chain links TRBV7-9 with TRBJ2-5; D unclear. Trimming pared 5 bases from V and 3 bases from J, leaving 13 bases between. Germline V gene data show CDR1 as SEHNR and CDR2 as FQNEAQ (reference sequence). This CDR3 region has 14 residues. This chain's CDR3 is CASSPPRFKETQYF. The DNA of the CDR3 is TGTGCCAGCAGCCCGCCTCGGTTCAAAGAGACCCAGTACTTC. The entire variable domain, with the rest obtained from reference TRBV7-9 and TRBJ2-5, is as follows: DTGVSQNPRHKITKRGQNVTFRCDPISEHNRLYWYRQTLGQGPEFLTYFQNEAQLEKSRLLSDRFSAERPKGSFSTLEIQRTEQGDSAMYLCASSPPRFKETQYFGPGTRLLVL.

The V call is TRBV2, the J call TRBJ1-2, with a weak D call TRBD1 (5 bases). CDR1 SNHLY and CDR2 FYNNEI come from the germline V gene. The CDR3 extends over 14 amino acids. V lost 2 bases and J lost 4, with 11 bases in between. In DNA, the CDR3 is TGTGCCAGCAGTGAAAGGGTAGGGGTCTATGGCTACACCTTC. Translation gives CASSERVGVYGYTF.

The chain couples TRBV3-1 (or the pseudogene TRBV3-2) to TRBJ2-1; D is possibly TRBD2 (5 bases). Germline V gene sequence: CDR1 LGHDT, CDR2 YNNKEL (reference sequence). The ends were cut back, 4 bases at V and 0 bases at J, with 10 bases in the middle. The CDR3 spans 15 residues. Written as DNA, the CDR3 is TGTGCCAGCAGCCCTAGCTCCCTCTCCTACAATGAGCAGTTCTTC. The encoded protein is CASSPSSLSYNEQFF.

This clone was recorded a few times. The chain recombines TRBV5-6 with TRBJ2-5; 7 bases map to TRBD2. CDR1 is SGHDT, CDR2 YYEEEE, per germline. The CDR3 runs to 15 residues. J gave up 2 bases and V 6 bases, and 10 bases lay outside the gene matches. CDR3 nucleotide sequence: TGTGCCAGCACCGAGGCGGGGGTGTCTCAAGAGACCCAGTACTTC. This codes for CASTEAGVSQETQYF.